This T cell receptor (beta chain) was obtained from a study of vaccination and CD4 T cells after COVID-19. Background on the study: Overlapping SARS-CoV-2, HCoV-NL63, HCoV-OC43 and HCoV-229E spike peptides were used to stimulate cells. Control cultures used a CEFX viral epitope pool, an HIV-1 Nef peptide pool, or no peptide.

Study-level results: Median SARS-CoV-2-reactive clonotype numbers rose nonsignificantly, about 20 to 38.

This clonotype was seen only a few times. What it binds is not known. The CDR3 contains 16 residues. Germline CDR1 MRHNA, CDR2 SNTAGT. Losses at the gene ends were 4 bases for V and 0 bases for J; bases not matched to a gene: 5. Treatment reported: roughly 10-day PBMC culture with coronavirus spike peptide pools or control peptides (ViraFEST assay). Harvesting of the unexposed donor's CD4+ T cells predated the COVID-19 pandemic (2011-2018). Cultured CD4+ T cell DNA was sequenced using the Oncomine TCR Beta short-read assay. Each CDR3 protein is one row after TCRdb ran MiXCR on the PCR reads. The data contain about 5,900 distinct CDR3 sequences, around a third of them singletons.

The source of this sequence is a human donor in good health. This chain links TRBV6-4 with TRBJ2-3; 9 bases match TRBD2. The sample taken for sequencing was CD4+ T cells from blood, cultured in vitro. The CDR3 loop is CASSALSGGSTDTQYF. In DNA, the CDR3 is TGTGCCAGCAGTGCGTTGAGCGGGGGGAGCACAGATACGCAGTATTTT.